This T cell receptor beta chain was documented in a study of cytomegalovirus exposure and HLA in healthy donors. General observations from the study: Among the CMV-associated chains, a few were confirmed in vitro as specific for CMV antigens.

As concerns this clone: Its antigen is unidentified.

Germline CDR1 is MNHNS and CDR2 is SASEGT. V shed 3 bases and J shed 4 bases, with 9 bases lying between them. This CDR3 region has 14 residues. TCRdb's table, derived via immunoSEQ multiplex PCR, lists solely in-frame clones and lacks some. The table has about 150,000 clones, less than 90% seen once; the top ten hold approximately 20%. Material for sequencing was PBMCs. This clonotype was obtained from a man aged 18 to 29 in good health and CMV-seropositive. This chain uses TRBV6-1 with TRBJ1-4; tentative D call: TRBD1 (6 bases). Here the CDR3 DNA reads TGTGCCAGCAGTGACAGGACAGTTAATGAAAAACTGTTTTTT. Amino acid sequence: CASSDRTVNEKLFF.